This T cell receptor beta chain stems from a study of OX40 agonist ivuxolimab in advanced cancers. Study-level background: The costimulatory receptor OX40 (CD134) was targeted by ivuxolimab, a fully human IgG2 agonistic monoclonal antibody. Intravenous ivuxolimab was administered to patients every 2 weeks at six dose levels: 0.01, 0.1, 0.3, 1.5, 3 and 10 mg/kg. Prior anti-PD-1, anti-PD-L1 or anti-CTLA-4 therapy was permitted, and checkpoint inhibitors had been received by more than 35% of dose-escalation patients. The point of sequencing TCRbeta in the periphery was to test whether ivuxolimab changed TCR sequence diversity and drove clonal T-cell expansion. Of the approximately 53 patients in dose escalation, around 19 had hepatocellular carcinoma, some 15 had melanoma, 9 had renal cell carcinoma and 9 had head and neck cancer. In the dose-escalation cohort, more than 75% of patients were male, and the mean age was approximately 64 years, with a range of about 23 to 85. Partial responses were achieved by three dose-escalation patients, of whom one had hepatocellular carcinoma and two had cutaneous melanoma. The monotherapy dose-escalation portion (N of about 52 patients) of the phase I ivuxolimab trial is reported in the paper. General findings and caveats noted by the study authors: At doses of 0.1 to 3.0 mg/kg, clonal expansion of both CD4+ and CD8+ blood T cells was observed from baseline to week 6. On average, CD8+ T cells showed more expanded clones than CD4+ T cells after ivuxolimab. Low levels of normalized T-cell clonal expansion were also seen in some nonresponding patients. Partial responders in the 0.1-3.0 mg/kg groups had among the lowest normalized peripheral clonal expansion, especially among CD8+ T cells. Which antigens the clonally expanded peripheral T cells were specific for was not determined.

From its cysteine to its phenylalanine, the CDR3 spans 17 amino acids. The CDR3 DNA has 51 bases and is translated from base 1. Trimming accounts for 3 bases at V and 4 bases at J, while the number of junction bases matched to no gene is 5. Reading the germline V gene (reference sequence) gives CDR1 MNHEY and CDR2 SMNVEV. As regards this clone: The target of this receptor is not known. Within one base of it there is no much larger clone, and no base qualities were kept.

The trial excluded patients who had a history of autoimmune disease or who were on systemic immunosuppression. Peripheral blood for TCR sequencing was collected from all dose cohorts at baseline, on cycle 4 day 1, and on cycle 7 day 1. Samples came from an open-label, multicenter, first-in-human phase I dose-escalation trial of ivuxolimab. Adults with locally advanced or metastatic head and neck squamous cell, hepatocellular, melanoma or renal cell carcinoma were enrolled in the trial. CD4+ and CD8+ T cells were sorted separately from peripheral blood before TCR sequencing. To sequence the TCRbeta CDR3 region, genomic DNA was isolated from the sorted cells. TCRbeta CDR3 regions were sequenced using the immunoSEQ Assay. The source is immuneACCESS, and TCRdb retained only in-frame sequences with V and J called. Part of the clones is not carried over; for the studies checked, unresolved V genes explain less than half of this, and the remainder is unexplained. The sample has 84,000 or so clones on record, more than 80% of them singletons. The ten largest clones capture less than 3% of the sample.

Sequences were derived from CD4+ or CD8+ T cells sorted from blood, sampled in a trial of the OX40 agonist ivuxolimab. The sequence was obtained from an adult with an advanced solid tumor such as melanoma, head and neck, liver or kidney cancer. The chain couples TRBV27 to TRBJ1-6; 11 central nucleotides agree with TRBD1. In nucleotide form, the sequence is TGTGCCAGCAGTTTTATCCGGGACAGGGGGTATAATTCACCCCTCCACTTT. Translated, it reads CASSFIRDRGYNSPLHF.